The 10 T cell receptor beta chains reported below all come from one sample, sequenced in a study of T-cell reconstitution after alpha-beta-depleted transplantation in children (dated by TCRdb to about 2016). The receptor library was made with PCR. TCRdb lists the instrument as Illumina HiSeq 2500. TCR libraries were prepared with molecular barcoding, using unique molecular identifiers to normalize TCRbeta repertoire quantification. TCRdb reworked the public reads: Q25 trimming with fastp, MiXCR clone assembly, productive beta chains retained. Records with the same CDR3 protein are collapsed into one entry carrying the most frequent genes and DNA. This sample comprises about 610,000 distinct CDR3 sequences, about 10% of them detected only once. Of the sample, less than 5% falls within the top ten clones. Sample: PBMCs from the stem cell graft donor, taken from the stem cell graft. These receptors originate from a human donor who donated a stem cell graft to a child with acute myeloid leukemia.

This clonotype occurred a few times. This chain uses TRBV12-3 or TRBV12-4 with TRBJ1-2; possibly TRBD1 for D (6 bases). The CDR3 is made up of 13 amino acids. V dropped 5 bases and J dropped 8 bases, with 15 bases sitting between them. The CDR3 here is CASSPQGMQGYTF. The CDR3 DNA sequence: TGTGCCAGCAGTCCCCAGGGGATGCAAGGCTACACCTTC.

This clonotype occurred many times. The V gene is TRBV7-9, the J gene TRBJ2-7, with a tentative D call TRBD1 (6 bases). Germline CDR1 reads SEHNR; CDR2 reads FQNEAQ (reference sequence). The ends were cut back, 4 bases at V and 0 bases at J, with 10 bases in the middle. The CDR3 extends over 14 amino acids. The CDR3 loop reads CASSWDKSSYEQYF. Written as DNA, the CDR3 is TGTGCCAGCAGCTGGGACAAGAGCTCCTACGAGCAGTACTTC.

The rearrangement links TRBV12-3 or TRBV12-4 to TRBJ1-2; D is ambiguous. The CDR3 length is 14 residues. Trimming cost V 3 bases and J 1 base, with 9 bases left between them. The CDR3 protein is CASSFWQDNYGYTF. The CDR3 nucleotides read TGTGCCAGCAGTTTTTGGCAGGATAACTATGGCTACACCTTC.

V is TRBV27 and J is TRBJ2-1; D is undetermined. This CDR3 has 14 amino acids. V dropped 4 bases and J dropped 3 bases, with 10 bases sitting between them. Germline V gives CDR1 MNHEY, CDR2 SMNVEV (reference sequence). The CDR3 DNA is TGTGCCAGCAGTTACGACTTCCTCTACAATGAGCAGTTCTTC. It codes for CASSYDFLYNEQFF.

The V call is TRBV12-3 or TRBV12-4, the J call TRBJ2-7, with 12 bases lining up with TRBD2. The CDR3 consists of 16 residues. The ends lost 7 bases at V and 4 bases at J; junction bases unmatched: 11. The DNA for the CDR3 is TGTGCCAGCACTCTATCAGGACTAGCGGGAACATACGAGCAGTACTTC. It specifies CASTLSGLAGTYEQYF.

The V and J genes are TRBV7-2 and TRBJ2-2; D is unclear. V was trimmed by 5 bases and J by 13 bases, leaving 17 bases between them. CDR1 SGHTA and CDR2 FQGNSA come from the germline V gene. This CDR3 is built from 13 residues. CDR3 region: CASSAPDPVGLFF. CDR3 sequence (DNA): TGTGCCAGCAGCGCGCCAGACCCGGTCGGGCTGTTTTTT.

This clonotype was seen a few times. The J gene is TRBJ2-2, the V gene TRBV4-3; the D gene is possibly TRBD2 (5 bases). This CDR3 has 13 amino acids. V shed 1 base and J shed 10 bases, with 10 bases lying between them. CDR1 and CDR2 (germline): LGHNA, YSLEER. CDR3 sequence (DNA): TGCGCCAGCAGCCAAGTCGAGGGTCCGGAGCTGTTTTTT. As protein: CASSQVEGPELFF.

Ten or more counts support this clonotype. The chain combines TRBV28 with TRBJ1-6, with a tentative D call TRBD1 (5 bases). The CDR3 extends over 17 amino acids. V was pared by 2 bases and J by 8 bases, with 19 bases between. Germline CDR1 reads MDHEN; CDR2 reads SYDVKM. As DNA, the CDR3 is TGTGCCAGCAGTTTAAGAAGGGGAACCGGGAGTGATTCACCCCTCCACTTT. Translation: CASSLRRGTGSDSPLHF.

The genes are TRBV29-1 and TRBJ2-7, with a possible D match to TRBD1 (6 bases). The CDR3 loop spans 13 amino acids. The germline gives CDR1 SQVTM, CDR2 ANQGSEA. Deletions cut 1 base from V and 2 bases from J, with 9 bases between. CDR3 amino acids: CSVEVRGTYEQYF. CDR3 in DNA: TGCAGCGTTGAAGTAAGGGGGACCTACGAGCAGTACTTC.

This sequence joins TRBV3-1 and TRBJ2-2, with D unresolved. Germline V lookup: CDR1 LGHDT, CDR2 YNNKEL (reference sequence). The CDR3 contains 14 residues. V lost 4 bases and J 0 bases, leaving 6 bases between the germline ends. CDR3 DNA sequence: TGTGCCAGCAGCCCGCTAACGAACACCGGGGAGCTGTTTTTT. Residues: CASSPLTNTGELFF.